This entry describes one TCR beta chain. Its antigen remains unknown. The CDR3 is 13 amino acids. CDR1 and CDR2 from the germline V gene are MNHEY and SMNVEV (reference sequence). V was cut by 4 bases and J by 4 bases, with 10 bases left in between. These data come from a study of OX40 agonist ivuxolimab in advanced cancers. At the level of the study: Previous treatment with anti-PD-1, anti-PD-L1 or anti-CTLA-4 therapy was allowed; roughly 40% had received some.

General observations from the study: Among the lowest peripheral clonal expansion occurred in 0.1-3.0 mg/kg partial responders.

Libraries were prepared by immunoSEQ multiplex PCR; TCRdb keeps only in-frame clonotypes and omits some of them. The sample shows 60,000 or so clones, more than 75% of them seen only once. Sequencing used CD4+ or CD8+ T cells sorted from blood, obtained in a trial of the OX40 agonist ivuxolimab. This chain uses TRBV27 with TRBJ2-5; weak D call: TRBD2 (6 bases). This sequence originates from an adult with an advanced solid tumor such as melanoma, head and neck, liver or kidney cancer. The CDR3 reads CASSWRAGETQYF. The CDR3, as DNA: TGTGCCAGCAGTTGGAGGGCGGGAGAGACCCAGTACTTC.